Sequencing of this T cell receptor (beta chain) was carried out in a study of beta chain features in type 1 diabetes. CDR1 and CDR2 from the germline V gene are LGHNT and FRNRAP. V was pared by 1 base and J by 0 bases, with 2 bases of the junction left unmatched. The CDR3 is 16 residues long. Isolated RNA was reverse transcribed in full, so expressed TCRB transcripts were sequenced. Sequencing used immunoSEQ multiplex PCR; TCRdb keeps in-frame clones, though not all of them. The sample has more than 550,000 clones, roughly 13% seen once. The study's findings and limits: A possible short-template PCR bias applies equally to patients and controls. In every one of the four CD4+ subsets, TCRB CDR3s were moderately but significantly shorter in Type 1 diabetes patients.

Note on this clone: Its antigen is unknown.

One heparinised blood draw, averaging around 0.12 L, came from each donor. Naive, central memory, regulatory and stem cell-like memory cells within the CD4+ compartment were sorted using CD45RO/CCR7/CD25/CD127/CD95/CD27. Purity exceeded 98% in all sorted populations. Sequenced input: naive CD4+ T cells from blood. The TCR sequence derives from a man in his late teens or twenties with type 1 diabetes. J is TRBJ1-3 and V is TRBV12-5, with 8 nucleotides matching TRBD1. The DNA for the CDR3 is TGTGCTAGTGGTTTGGGACAGGGGATCTCTGGAAACACCATATATTTT. It yields the protein CASGLGQGISGNTIYF.